Here is one T cell receptor beta chain with its context. In this sample, this clonotype turned up a few times. Its specific antigen is unknown. Base quality data are lacking; no much larger clone is found one base away. The entry originates in a study of T cells in Graves' hyperthyroidism and ophthalmopathy (dated by TCRdb to the late 2010s). As for the study more broadly: Peripheral blood samples were taken at the time of initial diagnosis, prior to any treatment. To identify TCR V-J signatures that set the groups apart, the researchers used a discovery cohort of more than 95 patients, made up of some 41 with Graves' ophthalmopathy and some 55 with stable Graves' hyperthyroidism. Prospective prediction of ophthalmopathy was tested in an independent validation cohort of some 19 hyperthyroidism patients and approximately 17 patients who later progressed to ophthalmopathy. The 75 to 100 discovery patients were randomly divided into training and test sets at a 7:3 ratio. In six Graves' hyperthyroidism patients, the study also compared T-cell repertoires from thyroid tissue with T-cell repertoires from blood. Once sampling was done, hyperthyroidism patients were given methimazole at a starting dose of 30 mg daily, whereas ophthalmopathy patients were given high-dose intravenous methylprednisolone. The paper describes TCR Vbeta CDR3 sequencing of 120 to 150 peripheral blood samples, made up of under 50 ophthalmopathy patients, over 70 hyperthyroidism patients and some 17 progressor patients. The paper's findings and limits, for the study overall: A 13 V-J signature model separated ophthalmopathy from stable hyperthyroidism, with 87.88% sensitivity and just under 84% specificity in cross-validation and 80%/75% in testing. Most expanded thyroid clonotypes (frequency above 0.001) were also found in blood, which suggests that blood repertoires may mirror thyroid immune responses. Sample size was not statistically predetermined, and blinding of investigators to group allocation was not performed. In validation, the model predicted progression to ophthalmopathy a median of approximately 6.3 months before onset, with approximately 68% sensitivity and about 72% specificity.

The junction carries 15 bases between V and J, which are trimmed by 4 bases and 0 bases respectively. Via the germline V gene, CDR1 is SGHDN and CDR2 FVKESK. Spanning cysteine to phenylalanine, the CDR3 consists of 17 amino acids. Only CDR3 DNA remains: 51 bases, in frame from the first base. Amplification of TCR beta CDR3 regions was carried out from RNA transcripts. The TCR CDR3 was subjected to a first round of RT-PCR using the HTBI primer set and the Qiagen OneStep RT-PCR kit. Libraries were constructed in a second round of multiplex PCR, after which size selection and purification were performed. Libraries were sequenced paired-end with 100 bp reads on an Illumina HiSeq2000. The study's processing was this. Raw data were processed with SOAPnuke, discarding reads with adapters, uncalled bases, mean Phred below 15, or no exact constant-primer or identifier match. COPE v1.2.5 was used to merge high-quality paired reads, and clonotypes were defined as unique nucleotide sequences. MiTCR v1.1 was used to align clonotypes to the IMGT TRBV, TRBD and TRBJ reference segments. The analysis included only V-J combinations with a frequency above 0.0001, which together covered 99% to 99.2% of the repertoires. A TCS score was defined as the ratio between F50 (clonal expansion) and ExV (chaos), using BLOSUM62-based TCRdist between CDR3 peptides within each V-J. Welch's t-statistics and random forest reduced around 520 V-J features to 13, which were used in a naive Bayes classifier (R e1071). Using fastp trimming at Q25 and MiXCR clonotype assembly, TCRdb reanalyzed the public sequencing data and kept in-frame beta chains. Rows with a matching CDR3 protein are joined into one entry that keeps the most common DNA and genes. Clone size and V and J calls follow TCRdb, not the original study. Here the sample has under 450,000 distinct CDR3 sequences; about 13% occur a single time. The ten largest clonotypes hold roughly 20% of the sample.

The hyperthyroidism patients were between 18 and 65 years old and newly diagnosed, with a disease duration of less than 2 months. Any patient with an uncontrolled infection, another autoimmune disease, pregnancy or lactation was excluded. Diagnoses were established on the basis of clinical symptoms, serum thyroxine and TRAb, thyroid ultrasound, and orbital computed tomography. Blood from progressor patients was drawn when they were first diagnosed with hyperthyroidism, before any ophthalmopathy symptoms appeared. PBMCs were separated from 10 ml of fresh peripheral blood using Ficoll-Paque density gradient centrifugation. Progressor patients were defined as those initially diagnosed with Graves' hyperthyroidism in whom ophthalmopathy developed during follow-up. Trizol reagent was used to extract total RNA, and RNA quality was then checked on an Agilent 2100 Bioanalyzer.

Sequencing was carried out using blood. The V and J segments used are TRBV14 and TRBJ2-2; TRBD1 is perhaps the D gene, given 6 matching bases. This TCR came from a man younger than 40 with Graves' hyperthyroidism that later progressed to Graves' ophthalmopathy. The nucleotides are TGTGCCAGCAGCCCCCGACTGGGGGCACCGAACACCGGGGAGCTGTTTTTT. This is translated as CASSPRLGAPNTGELFF.